This TCR beta chain was identified during a study of response to subunit inactivated influenza vaccine. Points from the study as a whole: A suggestion made by the authors is that each seasonal influenza vaccination recruits few new T cells.

TCRdb reprocessed the RT-PCR reads with MiXCR, giving one entry per CDR3 protein. In the table there are about 620,000 distinct CDR3 sequences, 12% of which are singletons. V was clipped by 0 bases and J by 5 bases, with 11 bases between them. Germline CDR1 reads SGHRS; CDR2 reads YFSETQ. The CDR3 is made up of 14 amino acids. A note on this clonotype: Its antigen is not known.

The sequencing here drew on PBMCs from blood, taken on the day of vaccination. V and J are TRBV5-1 and TRBJ1-2; D gene uncertain. The TCR sequence derives from a man aged 45-65 years who received an inactivated influenza vaccine. CDR3 region: CASSLGAESYGYTF. The CDR3 DNA reads TGCGCCAGCAGCTTGGGGGCAGAGTCATATGGCTACACCTTC.